These T cell receptor beta chains were read from a single sample in a study of T cells after yellow fever vaccination. TCRdb re-called the 5' RACE reads through MiXCR, storing one row per CDR3 protein. The sample has 340,000 or so distinct CDR3 sequences, around an eighth seen once. Here the sequenced sample was CD4+ T cells sorted from PBMCs, taken 15 days after the yellow fever booster vaccination. These receptor sequences come from a young man who received the YFV17D yellow fever vaccine. The CDR3 runs from the conserved cysteine through the conserved F or W. The order of the fields is V gene, J gene, CDR3 protein.

v_gene: TRBV29-1
j_gene: TRBJ2-7
CDR3aa: CSVGWDRGFYEQYF

v_gene: TRBV6-5
j_gene: TRBJ1-6
CDR3aa: CASSYNVGVYSPLHF

v_gene: TRBV6-2/TRBV6-3
j_gene: TRBJ2-7
CDR3aa: CASRGRAAPYYEQYF

v_gene: TRBV6-6
j_gene: TRBJ1-1
CDR3aa: CASSYVGRDTEAFF

v_gene: TRBV3-1
j_gene: TRBJ2-7
CDR3aa: CASSQMTESYEQYF

v_gene: TRBV4-3
j_gene: TRBJ2-5
CDR3aa: CASSQGPETQYF

v_gene: TRBV7-9
j_gene: TRBJ2-5
CDR3aa: CASSAPGRLQETQYF

v_gene: TRBV7-2
j_gene: TRBJ2-7
CDR3aa: CASSLGPQNGQYF

v_gene: TRBV15
j_gene: TRBJ2-3
CDR3aa: CATSRVAGVADTQYF

v_gene: TRBV4-3
j_gene: TRBJ2-3
CDR3aa: CASSQLPPGTGGTDTQYF

v_gene: TRBV15
j_gene: TRBJ2-1
CDR3aa: CATSREGTSNEQFF

v_gene: TRBV12-3/TRBV12-4
j_gene: TRBJ2-5
CDR3aa: CASSLSESQETQYF

v_gene: TRBV7-2
j_gene: TRBJ1-2
CDR3aa: CASGETWEGAGSYTF

v_gene: TRBV5-1
j_gene: TRBJ2-5
CDR3aa: CASRTQTGESETQYF

v_gene: TRBV6-1
j_gene: TRBJ2-5
CDR3aa: CASSAWGGLETQYF

v_gene: TRBV30
j_gene: TRBJ1-2
CDR3aa: CAWRKQGAYGYTF

v_gene: TRBV9
j_gene: TRBJ2-5
CDR3aa: CASSVGNSPETQYF

v_gene: TRBV7-3
j_gene: TRBJ2-2
CDR3aa: CASSPFGQGDGELFF

v_gene: TRBV9
j_gene: TRBJ2-1
CDR3aa: CASSVGISGGVNNEQFF

v_gene: TRBV5-1
j_gene: TRBJ2-2
CDR3aa: CASSLEGQGTTGELFF

v_gene: TRBV5-1
j_gene: TRBJ2-1
CDR3aa: CASSLGARDNEQFF

v_gene: TRBV7-2
j_gene: TRBJ2-1
CDR3aa: CASSSRAYNEQFF

v_gene: TRBV7-2
j_gene: TRBJ2-2
CDR3aa: CASSLTRRELFF

v_gene: TRBV7-3
j_gene: TRBJ1-1
CDR3aa: CASSRGGLLNTEAFF

v_gene: TRBV7-2
j_gene: TRBJ1-3
CDR3aa: CASSSGRGPGNTIYF

v_gene: TRBV27
j_gene: TRBJ2-6
CDR3aa: CASSLLAAGANVLTF

v_gene: TRBV2
j_gene: TRBJ2-3
CDR3aa: CASSERFF

v_gene: TRBV5-1
j_gene: TRBJ1-4
CDR3aa: CASSRDRGEEKLFF

v_gene: TRBV15
j_gene: TRBJ2-2
CDR3aa: CATSNWDLNTGELFF

v_gene: TRBV20-1
j_gene: TRBJ1-1
CDR3aa: CSATSSRAAFF

v_gene: TRBV6-2/TRBV6-3
j_gene: TRBJ1-2
CDR3aa: CASSPTGTPRYGYTF

v_gene: TRBV5-8
j_gene: TRBJ2-7
CDR3aa: CASSWIKREQYF

v_gene: TRBV5-1
j_gene: TRBJ1-2
CDR3aa: CASSEGQGGYGYTF

v_gene: TRBV7-3
j_gene: TRBJ1-6
CDR3aa: CASSFDRGSPLHF

v_gene: TRBV19
j_gene: TRBJ2-6
CDR3aa: CASSIPRQGPGANVLTF

v_gene: TRBV14
j_gene: TRBJ2-5
CDR3aa: CASSQDLGSWQETQYF

v_gene: TRBV28
j_gene: TRBJ2-3
CDR3aa: CASSPLGRGSDTQYF

v_gene: TRBV6-6
j_gene: TRBJ2-5
CDR3aa: CASSRGPSSETQYF

v_gene: TRBV5-5
j_gene: TRBJ1-1
CDR3aa: CASSPGQGYNTEAFF

v_gene: TRBV18
j_gene: TRBJ2-3
CDR3aa: CASSPFDTSTDTQYF

v_gene: TRBV10-1
j_gene: TRBJ2-7
CDR3aa: CASSRDRTGTYEQYF